These 5 T cell receptor beta chains were sequenced from one sample in a study of blood T cells in healthy people across ages. The use of a sample-barcoded 5' primer and a J-beta primer mix characterized a second PCR of roughly 7 to 11 cycles. TCRdb fed the 5' RACE reads into MiXCR, producing one record per CDR3 protein. The sample contains around 800,000 distinct CDR3 sequences, roughly 24% of which appear only once. The same sample was also studied in work on T cells of mothers and their children.

Sequencing was carried out using blood. The receptor set was obtained from a boy younger than 18 in good health.

This chain connects TRBV12-3 or TRBV12-4 to TRBJ2-1; TRBD1 matches 9 bases. With 6 bases clipped from V and 6 bases from J, the junction kept 6 bases outside the gene matches. This CDR3 comprises 14 residues. DNA of the CDR3: TGTGCCAGCAGCCGCCGGGACAGGGTCAATGAGCAGTTCTTC. It encodes CASSRRDRVNEQFF.

Only a few counts were recorded for this clonotype. The chain is built from TRBV12-3 or TRBV12-4 and TRBJ2-5; no reliable D call. The CDR3 extends over 15 amino acids. V lost 6 bases, J lost 4 bases, and 18 bases lay in between. CDR3 DNA: TGTGCCAGCAGCGCGTTTCGCGCGGCCACAGAGACCCAGTACTTC. This gives the protein CASSAFRAATETQYF.

The chain links TRBV5-1 to TRBJ2-7; 7 bases line up with TRBD1. Trimming at V came to 3 bases and at J to 1 base, leaving 7 bases not matched to a gene. The CDR3 is made up of 15 amino acids. Germline-derived CDR1 and CDR2 are SGHRS and YFSETQ. The CDR3 coding sequence is TGCGCCAGCAGCTACACGGGACAGCGGTCCTACGAGCAGTACTTC. Translation gives CASSYTGQRSYEQYF.

V is TRBV18 and J is TRBJ1-1; D is unresolved. The germline CDR1 and CDR2 sequences are KGHSH and LQKENI. Trimming took off 3 bases at V and 1 base at J, with 18 bases between the two ends. This CDR3 is 17 amino acids long. CDR3 protein: CASSPYLFVEQNTEAFF. CDR3 nucleotide sequence: TGTGCCAGCTCACCCTATCTATTCGTTGAGCAGAACACTGAAGCTTTCTTT.

The sample holds many counts of this clonotype. The genes are TRBV12-3 or TRBV12-4 and TRBJ2-7; 9 bases align to TRBD1. Trimming cost V 6 bases and J 4 bases; bases outside gene matches: 4. The CDR3 loop spans 13 amino acids. CDR3 coding DNA: TGTGCCAGCAGCCGGACAGGGGCGTACGAGCAGTACTTC. As protein: CASSRTGAYEQYF.